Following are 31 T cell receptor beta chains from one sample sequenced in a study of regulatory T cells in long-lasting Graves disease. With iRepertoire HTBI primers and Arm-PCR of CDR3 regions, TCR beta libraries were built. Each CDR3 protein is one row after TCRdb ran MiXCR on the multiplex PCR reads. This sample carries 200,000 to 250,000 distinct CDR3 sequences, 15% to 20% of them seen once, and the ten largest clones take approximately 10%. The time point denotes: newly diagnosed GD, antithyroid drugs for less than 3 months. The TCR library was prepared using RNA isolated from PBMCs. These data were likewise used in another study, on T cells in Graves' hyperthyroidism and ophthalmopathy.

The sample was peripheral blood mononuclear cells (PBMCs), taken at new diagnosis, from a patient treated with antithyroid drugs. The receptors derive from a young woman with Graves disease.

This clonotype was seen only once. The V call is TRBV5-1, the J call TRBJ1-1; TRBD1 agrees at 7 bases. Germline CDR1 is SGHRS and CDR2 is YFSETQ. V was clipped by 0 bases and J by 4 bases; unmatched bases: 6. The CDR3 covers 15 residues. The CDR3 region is CASSLEGGVGTEAFF. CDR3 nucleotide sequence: TGCGCCAGCAGCTTGGAAGGGGGCGTGGGCACTGAAGCTTTCTTT.

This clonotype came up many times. The DNA for the CDR3 is TGTGCCAGCAGTTACTCGGGGCGGGGGCTCAACACCGGGGAGCTGTTTTTT. Residues: CASSYSGRGLNTGELFF. J is TRBJ2-2 and V is TRBV6-5; weak D call: TRBD2 (7 bases). CDR1 and CDR2 (germline): MNHEY, SVGAGI. Between the trimmed V and J ends, which lost 0 bases and 2 bases, there was a span of 13 bases. The CDR3 length is 17 residues.

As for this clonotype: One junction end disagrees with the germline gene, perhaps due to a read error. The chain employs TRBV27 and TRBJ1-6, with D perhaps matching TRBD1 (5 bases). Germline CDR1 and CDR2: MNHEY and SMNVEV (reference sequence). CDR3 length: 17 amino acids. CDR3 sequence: CAISSAGLSSYNSPLHF. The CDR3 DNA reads TGTGCCATCAGTTCGGCAGGGCTAAGCTCCTATAATTCACCTCTCCACTTT.

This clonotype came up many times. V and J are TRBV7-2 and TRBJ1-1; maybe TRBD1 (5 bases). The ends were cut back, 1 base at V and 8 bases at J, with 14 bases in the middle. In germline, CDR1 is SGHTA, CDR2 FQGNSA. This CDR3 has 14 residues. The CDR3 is CASSLGGSPKEAFF. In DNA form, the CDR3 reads TGTGCCAGCAGCTTAGGGGGGTCGCCAAAGGAAGCTTTCTTT.

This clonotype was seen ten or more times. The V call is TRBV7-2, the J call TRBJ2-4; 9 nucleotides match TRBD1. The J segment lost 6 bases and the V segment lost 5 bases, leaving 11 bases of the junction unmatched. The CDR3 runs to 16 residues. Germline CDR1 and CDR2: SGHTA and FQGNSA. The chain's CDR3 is CASSQNRGRTGNIQYF. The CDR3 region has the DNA TGTGCCAGCAGCCAAAACAGGGGGCGGACGGGAAACATTCAGTACTTC. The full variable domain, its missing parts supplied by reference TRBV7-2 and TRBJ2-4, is GAGVSQSPSNKVTEKGKDVELRCDPISGHTALYWYRQSLGQGLEFLIYFQGNSAPDKSGLPSDRFSAERTGGSVSTLTIQRTQQEDSAVYLCASSQNRGRTGNIQYFGAGTRLSVL.

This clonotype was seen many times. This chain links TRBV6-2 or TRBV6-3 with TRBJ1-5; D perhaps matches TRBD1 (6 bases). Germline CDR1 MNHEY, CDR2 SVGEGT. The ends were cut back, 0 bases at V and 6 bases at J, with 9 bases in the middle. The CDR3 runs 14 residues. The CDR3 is CASSYSTGAQPQHF. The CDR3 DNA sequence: TGTGCCAGCAGTTACTCGACAGGAGCTCAGCCCCAGCATTTT.

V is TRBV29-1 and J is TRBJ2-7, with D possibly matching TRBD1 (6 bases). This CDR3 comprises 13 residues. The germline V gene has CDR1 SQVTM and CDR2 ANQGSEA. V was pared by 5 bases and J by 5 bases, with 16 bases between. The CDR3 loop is CSVRPGAADEQYF. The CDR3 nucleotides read TGCAGCGTTCGACCAGGGGCGGCGGACGAGCAGTACTTC.

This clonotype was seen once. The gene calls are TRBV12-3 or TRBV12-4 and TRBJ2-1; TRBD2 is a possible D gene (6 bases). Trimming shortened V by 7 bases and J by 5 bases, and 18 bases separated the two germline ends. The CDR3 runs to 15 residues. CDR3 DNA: TGTGCCAGCATAAATTCGGGTGGGGGGAACAATGAGCAGTTCTTC. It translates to CASINSGGGNNEQFF.

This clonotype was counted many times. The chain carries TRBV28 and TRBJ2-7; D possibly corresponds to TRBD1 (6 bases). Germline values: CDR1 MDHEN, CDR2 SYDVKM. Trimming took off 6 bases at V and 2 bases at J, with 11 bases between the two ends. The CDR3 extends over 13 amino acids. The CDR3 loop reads CASSSDSPYEQYF. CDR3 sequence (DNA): TGTGCCAGCAGCTCGGACAGTCCCTACGAGCAGTACTTC.

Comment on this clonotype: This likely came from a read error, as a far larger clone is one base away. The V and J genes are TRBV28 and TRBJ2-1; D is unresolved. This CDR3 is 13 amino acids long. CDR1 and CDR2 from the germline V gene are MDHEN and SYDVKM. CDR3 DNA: TGTGCCAGCAGCCAGCCCGACTGGGGTGAGCGGTTCTTC. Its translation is CASSQPDWGERFF.

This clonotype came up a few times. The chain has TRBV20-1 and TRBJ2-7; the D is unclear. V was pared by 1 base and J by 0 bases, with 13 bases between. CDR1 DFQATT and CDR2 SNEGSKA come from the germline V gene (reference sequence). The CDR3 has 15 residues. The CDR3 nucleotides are TGCAGTGCTAGAGCTTCGGCAGGTCACTCCTACGAGCAGTACTTC. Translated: CSARASAGHSYEQYF.

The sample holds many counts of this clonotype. Written as DNA, the CDR3 is TGTGCCAGCAGCTTGTCCGGGGATAATTCACCCCTCCACTTT. Translated, it gives CASSLSGDNSPLHF. The chain is built from TRBV7-9 and TRBJ1-6; no definite D call. Germline CDR1 reads SEHNR; CDR2 reads FQNEAQ (reference sequence). The CDR3 contains 14 residues. Trimming stripped 3 bases from V and 5 bases from J, with 8 bases between.

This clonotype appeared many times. The CDR3 nucleotides read TGTGCCAGCTCACAAACGGAAGGGGCAAAGACCCAGTACTTC. Its translation: CASSQTEGAKTQYF. This rearrangement joins TRBV18 to TRBJ2-5; maybe TRBD1 (5 bases). Germline CDR1 is KGHSH and CDR2 is LQKENI. CDR3 length: 14 residues. The V end was cut by 4 bases, the J end by 6 bases, with 15 bases between.

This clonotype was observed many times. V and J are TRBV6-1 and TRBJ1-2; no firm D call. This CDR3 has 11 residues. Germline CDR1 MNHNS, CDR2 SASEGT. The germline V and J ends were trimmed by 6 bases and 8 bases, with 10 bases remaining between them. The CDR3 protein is CASRGSWGYTF. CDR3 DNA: TGTGCCAGCAGGGGTTCGTGGGGCTACACCTTC.

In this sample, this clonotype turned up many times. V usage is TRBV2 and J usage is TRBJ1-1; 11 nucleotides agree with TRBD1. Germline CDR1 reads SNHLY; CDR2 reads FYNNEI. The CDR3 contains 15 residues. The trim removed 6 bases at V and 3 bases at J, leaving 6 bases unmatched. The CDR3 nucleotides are TGTGCCAGCAGCTGGACAGGGGGCCGAGACACTGAAGCTTTCTTT. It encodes CASSWTGGRDTEAFF.

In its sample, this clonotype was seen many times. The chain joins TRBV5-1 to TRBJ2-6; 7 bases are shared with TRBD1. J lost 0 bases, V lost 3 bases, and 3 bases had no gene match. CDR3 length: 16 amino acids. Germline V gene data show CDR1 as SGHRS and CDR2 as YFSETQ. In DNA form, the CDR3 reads TGCGCCAGCAGCTCGGGACAGATCTCTGGGGCCAACGTCCTGACTTTC. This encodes CASSSGQISGANVLTF.

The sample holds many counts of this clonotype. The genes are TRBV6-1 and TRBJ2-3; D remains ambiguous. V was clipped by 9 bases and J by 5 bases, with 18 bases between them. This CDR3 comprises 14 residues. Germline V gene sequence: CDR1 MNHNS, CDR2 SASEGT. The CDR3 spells CASNVRVSVDTQYF. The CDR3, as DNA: TGTGCCAGTAATGTACGGGTCTCAGTAGATACGCAGTATTTT.

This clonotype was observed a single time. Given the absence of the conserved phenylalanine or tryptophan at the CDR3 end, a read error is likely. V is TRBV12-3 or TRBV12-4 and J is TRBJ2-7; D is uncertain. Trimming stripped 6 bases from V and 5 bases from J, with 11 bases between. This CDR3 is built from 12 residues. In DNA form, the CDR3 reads TGTGCCAGCAGCCATCGGCACCACGAGCAGTACTCC. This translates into CASSHRHHEQYS.

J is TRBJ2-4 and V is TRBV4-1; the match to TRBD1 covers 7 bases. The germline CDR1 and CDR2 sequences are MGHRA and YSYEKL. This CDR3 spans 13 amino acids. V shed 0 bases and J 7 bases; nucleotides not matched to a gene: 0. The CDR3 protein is CASSQDRGNIQYF. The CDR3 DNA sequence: TGCGCCAGCAGCCAAGACAGGGGGAACATTCAGTACTTC.

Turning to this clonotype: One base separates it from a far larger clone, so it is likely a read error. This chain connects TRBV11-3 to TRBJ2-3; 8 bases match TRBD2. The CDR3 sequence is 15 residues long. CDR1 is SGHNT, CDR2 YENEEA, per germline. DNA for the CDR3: TGTGCCACAACACCTCGCGGGAGGAACTCAGATACGCGGTATTTT. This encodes CATTPRGRNSDTRYF.

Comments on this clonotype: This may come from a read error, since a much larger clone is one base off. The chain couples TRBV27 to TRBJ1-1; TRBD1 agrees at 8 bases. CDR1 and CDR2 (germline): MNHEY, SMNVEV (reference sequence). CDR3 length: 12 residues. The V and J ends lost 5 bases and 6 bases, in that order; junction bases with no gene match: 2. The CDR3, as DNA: TGTGCCAGCAGTCGGACAGGGCCTGAAGCTTTCTTT. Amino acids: CASSRTGPEAFF.

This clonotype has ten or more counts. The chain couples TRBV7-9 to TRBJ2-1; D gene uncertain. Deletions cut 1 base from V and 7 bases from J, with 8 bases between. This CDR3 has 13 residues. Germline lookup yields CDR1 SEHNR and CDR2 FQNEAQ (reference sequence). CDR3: CASSLGWENEQFF. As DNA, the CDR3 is TGTGCCAGCAGCTTAGGCTGGGAAAATGAGCAGTTCTTC.

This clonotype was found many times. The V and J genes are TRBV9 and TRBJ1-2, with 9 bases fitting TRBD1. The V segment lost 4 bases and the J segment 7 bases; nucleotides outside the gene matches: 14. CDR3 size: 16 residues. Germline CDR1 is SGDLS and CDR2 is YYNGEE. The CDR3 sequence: CASSPTAGTGYVGYTF. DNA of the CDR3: TGTGCCAGCAGCCCAACCGCCGGGACAGGGTATGTTGGCTACACCTTC.

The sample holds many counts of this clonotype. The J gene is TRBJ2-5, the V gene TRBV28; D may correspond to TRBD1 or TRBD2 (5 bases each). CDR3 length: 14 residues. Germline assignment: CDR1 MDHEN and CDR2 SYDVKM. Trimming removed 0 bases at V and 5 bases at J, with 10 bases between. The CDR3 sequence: CASSLWGVMETQYF. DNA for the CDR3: TGTGCCAGCAGTTTATGGGGGGTCATGGAGACCCAGTACTTC. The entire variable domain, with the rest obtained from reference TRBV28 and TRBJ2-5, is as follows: DVKVTQSSRYLVKRTGEKVFLECVQDMDHENMFWYRQDPGLGLRLIYFSYDVKMKEKGDIPEGYSVSREKKERFSLILESASTNQTSMYLCASSLWGVMETQYFGPGTRLLVL.

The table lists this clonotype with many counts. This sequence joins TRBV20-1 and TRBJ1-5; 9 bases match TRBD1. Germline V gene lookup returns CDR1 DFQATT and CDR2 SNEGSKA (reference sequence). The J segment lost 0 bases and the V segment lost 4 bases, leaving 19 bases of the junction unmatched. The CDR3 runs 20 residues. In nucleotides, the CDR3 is TGCAGTGCTACCACCCTTGGCTCGGGACAGGGACTTATTAGCAATCAGCCCCAGCATTTT. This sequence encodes CSATTLGSGQGLISNQPQHF.

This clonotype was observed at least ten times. As DNA, the CDR3 is TGCAGTGCACTCTGGGGTGTGATTGGCTACACCTTC. It yields the protein CSALWGVIGYTF. The chain employs TRBV20-1 and TRBJ1-2, with D unclear. Deletions cut 6 bases from V and 7 bases from J, with 15 bases between. CDR1 and CDR2 from the germline V gene are DFQATT and SNEGSKA (reference sequence). This CDR3 contains 12 residues.

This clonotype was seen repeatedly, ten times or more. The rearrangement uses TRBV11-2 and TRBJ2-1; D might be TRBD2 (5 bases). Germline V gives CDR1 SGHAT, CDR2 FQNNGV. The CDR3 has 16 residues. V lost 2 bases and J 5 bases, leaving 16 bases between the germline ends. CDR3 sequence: CASSLYVGEFDNEQFF. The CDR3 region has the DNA TGTGCCAGCAGCTTATATGTCGGGGAATTCGACAATGAGCAGTTCTTC.

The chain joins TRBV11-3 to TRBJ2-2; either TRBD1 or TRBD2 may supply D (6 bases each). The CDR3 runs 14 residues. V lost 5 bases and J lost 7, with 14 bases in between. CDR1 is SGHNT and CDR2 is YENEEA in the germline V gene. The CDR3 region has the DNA TGTGCCAGCAGCCCCGGGGGCCGTGGCGGGGAGCTGTTTTTT. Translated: CASSPGGRGGELFF.

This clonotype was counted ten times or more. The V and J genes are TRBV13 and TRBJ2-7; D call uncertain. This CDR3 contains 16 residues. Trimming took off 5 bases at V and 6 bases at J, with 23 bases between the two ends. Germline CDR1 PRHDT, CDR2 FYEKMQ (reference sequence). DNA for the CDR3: TGTGCCAGCAGCGAGAGGTCAGACCCCAGGTCCGGCGAGCAGTACTTC. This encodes CASSERSDPRSGEQYF.

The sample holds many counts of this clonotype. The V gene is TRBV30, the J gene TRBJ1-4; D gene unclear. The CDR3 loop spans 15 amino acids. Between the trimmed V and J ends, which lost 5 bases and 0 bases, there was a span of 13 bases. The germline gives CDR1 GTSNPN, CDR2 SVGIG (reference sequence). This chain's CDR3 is CAWSPANPTNEKLFF. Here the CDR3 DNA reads TGTGCCTGGTCCCCAGCCAACCCAACTAATGAAAAACTGTTTTTT. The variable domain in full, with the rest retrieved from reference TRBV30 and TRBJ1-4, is SQTIHQWPATLVQPVGSPLSLECTVEGTSNPNLYWYRQAAGRGLQLLFYSVGIGQISSEVPQNLSASRPQDRQFILSSKKLLLSDSGFYLCAWSPANPTNEKLFFGSGTQLSVL.

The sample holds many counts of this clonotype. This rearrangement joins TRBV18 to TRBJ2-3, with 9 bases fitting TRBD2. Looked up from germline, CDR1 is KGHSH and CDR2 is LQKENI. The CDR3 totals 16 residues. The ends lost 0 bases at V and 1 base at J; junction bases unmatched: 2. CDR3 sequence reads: CASSPPKRGGTDTQYF. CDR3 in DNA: TGTGCCAGCTCACCACCCAAGCGGGGGGGCACAGATACGCAGTATTTT.